What follows are 27 T cell receptor beta chains derived from one specimen sequenced in a study of blood T cells in healthy people across ages. Together with a sample-barcoded 5' primer, a J-beta primer mix was included in a second PCR lasting about 7 to 12 cycles. TCRdb itself ran the 5' RACE reads through MiXCR, one entry per CDR3 protein. The sample has hundreds of thousands of distinct CDR3 sequences, roughly 30% seen once. Sample: blood. These receptors all stem from an elderly woman in good health.

Remarks on this clonotype: A single base separates this from a much larger clone, so it may be a read error. The V call is TRBV28, the J call TRBJ2-7; 10 positions agree with TRBD2. Germline lookup yields CDR1 MDHEN and CDR2 SYDVKM. V trimming: 8 bases; J trimming: 2 bases; junction bases outside the gene matches: 3. The CDR3 length is 13 residues. The CDR3 spells CASQSGGAYEQYF. The CDR3 DNA reads as TGTGCCAGCCAGAGCGGGGGGGCCTACGAGCAGTACTTC.

This clonotype was seen many times. The chain combines TRBV7-2 with TRBJ2-1; 8 bases fit TRBD1. The CDR3 is 16 amino acids. Trimming at V came to 0 bases and at J to 8 bases, leaving 9 bases not matched to a gene. Germline values: CDR1 SGHTA, CDR2 FQGNSA. The CDR3 spells CASSLALQGAGHEQFF. CDR3 DNA sequence: TGTGCCAGCAGCTTAGCGCTTCAGGGGGCGGGCCATGAGCAGTTCTTC.

The J gene is TRBJ2-1, the V gene TRBV20-1; D perhaps matches TRBD1 (6 bases). The better agreement between TRBJ2-7 and the DNA end casts doubt on the J call. Germline CDR1 and CDR2: DFQATT and SNEGSKA (reference sequence). The CDR3 totals 16 residues. For the CDR3, the DNA is TGCAGTGCTAGAGCTCAAATCGGGACATCTTACAATGAGCAGTACTTC. It codes for CSARAQIGTSYNEQYF.

The rearrangement links TRBV29-1 to TRBJ2-1; the match to TRBD1 covers 11 bases. Germline V gene lookup returns CDR1 SQVTM and CDR2 ANQGSEA. The ends lost 6 bases at V and 8 bases at J; junction bases unmatched: 6. CDR3 size: 13 residues. In nucleotides, the CDR3 is TGCAGCGTCCGGACAGGGGGCTTCTATGAGCAGTTCTTC. It yields the protein CSVRTGGFYEQFF.

With regard to this clonotype: This sequence may be a read error, since a much larger clone differs from it by one base. V usage is TRBV29-1 and J usage is TRBJ2-1; D unclear. This CDR3 comprises 13 residues. CDR1 is SQVTM and CDR2 is ANQGSEA in the germline V gene. CDR3 in amino acids: CSVHRDVSDEQLF. CDR3 nucleotide sequence: TGCAGCGTACATAGGGATGTGTCGGATGAGCAGCTCTTC.

To note about this clonotype: Given a much more abundant clone one base away, this may be a read error. The chain links TRBV12-3 or TRBV12-4 to TRBJ1-5, with D perhaps matching TRBD1 (6 bases). The CDR3 runs to 15 residues. The CDR3 spells CASRTLGTPNQLQHF. CDR3 sequence (DNA): TGTGCCAGCAGAACCCTGGGGACACCTAATCAGCTCCAGCATTTT.

The V gene is TRBV7-9, the J gene TRBJ2-1; 8 nucleotides line up with TRBD2. Germline CDR1 and CDR2: SEHNR and FQNEAQ (reference sequence). This CDR3 is built from 14 residues. The ends lost 4 bases at V and 7 bases at J; junction bases unmatched: 6. CDR3 protein: CASSSSGGANEQFF. CDR3 in DNA: TGTGCCAGCAGCTCTTCGGGGGGGGCAAATGAGCAGTTCTTC.

In its sample, this clonotype was seen a few times. A much larger clonotype is one base distant, so this may be a read error. The chain combines TRBV7-7 with TRBJ2-5; D assignment may be TRBD1 or TRBD2 (5 bases each). CDR3 length: 16 amino acids. Looked up from germline, CDR1 is SSHAT and CDR2 is FNYEAQ (reference sequence). This CDR3 is CASSLSHGRGQEAQYF. In DNA form, the CDR3 reads TGTGCCAGCAGCTTATCTCACGGACGGGGCCAAGAGGCCCAGTACTTC.

This clonotype was detected ten times or more. V is TRBV12-3 or TRBV12-4 and J is TRBJ2-7, with D unresolved. Trimming shortened V by 2 bases and J by 2 bases, and 7 bases separated the two germline ends. CDR3 length: 13 amino acids. In DNA form, the CDR3 reads TGTGCCAGCAGTTTAACACCAACCTACGAGCAGTACTTC. This gives the protein CASSLTPTYEQYF.

To note about this clonotype: One base away lies a much larger clone, so this may be a sequencing read error. The V call is TRBV20-1, the J call TRBJ1-1; D gene ambiguous. The CDR3 loop spans 10 amino acids. CDR1 is DFQATT, CDR2 SNEGSKA, per germline (reference sequence). Trimming cost V 3 bases and J 11 bases, with 10 bases left between them. CDR3 residues: CSARGTGAFF. The CDR3 DNA is TGCAGTGCTAGGGGCACTGGGGCTTTCTTT.

Ten or more counts support this clonotype. A single base separates this from a much larger clone, so it may be a read error. This chain connects TRBV7-9 to TRBJ2-7, with D perhaps matching TRBD1 (6 bases). Germline CDR1 is SEHNR and CDR2 is FQNEAQ (reference sequence). Trimming shortened V by 5 bases and J by 7 bases, and 18 bases separated the two germline ends. The CDR3 length is 14 residues. CDR3 in DNA: TGTGCCAGCAGCCCTCCGAGACAGGTCCATGAGCAGTACTTC. Its translation: CASSPPRQVHEQYF.

This clonotype has a count of ten or more. The V and J genes are TRBV10-3 and TRBJ2-3; 13 bases agree with TRBD2. CDR3 length equals 17 residues. Germline CDR1 reads ENHRY; CDR2 reads SYGVKD. Trimming took 4 bases from V and 2 from J; bases not matched to a gene: 6. The CDR3, as DNA: TGTGCCATCAGTGGTCCCGGGACTAGCGGGGACACAGATACGCAGTATTTT. Its protein product is CAISGPGTSGDTDTQYF.

This clonotype was counted many times. V gene TRBV7-9 combines with J gene TRBJ2-5, with 11 nucleotides matching TRBD2. Germline V CDR1 and CDR2: SEHNR, FQNEAQ (reference sequence). The V segment lost 5 bases and the J segment 3 bases; nucleotides outside the gene matches: 8. The CDR3 length is 16 residues. The DNA of the CDR3 is TGTGCCAGCAGCGGGCCTAGCGGGGGGAGTAAAGAGACCCAGTACTTC. This gives the protein CASSGPSGGSKETQYF. The full variable domain, rest sourced from reference TRBV7-9 and TRBJ2-5, is DTGVSQNPRHKITKRGQNVTFRCDPISEHNRLYWYRQTLGQGPEFLTYFQNEAQLEKSRLLSDRFSAERPKGSFSTLEIQRTEQGDSAMYLCASSGPSGGSKETQYFGPGTRLLVL.

The rearrangement joins TRBV28 to TRBJ1-1, with D maybe TRBD1 (5 bases). This CDR3 comprises 15 residues. Deletions cut 1 base from V and 1 base from J, with 10 bases between. Per the germline V gene, CDR1 is MDHEN and CDR2 is SYDVKM. CDR3 nucleotide sequence: TGTGCCAGCAGTTTATCGGGGCAGCGGAACACTGAAGCTTTCTTT. Its protein is CASSLSGQRNTEAFF.

The chain joins TRBV7-9 to TRBJ1-6, with TRBD1 matching 8 bases. V dropped 4 bases and J dropped 6; count of bases not matched to a gene: 5. The CDR3 consists of 15 residues. Germline V CDR1 and CDR2: SEHNR, FQNEAQ (reference sequence). The CDR3, as DNA: TGTGCCAGCAGCTCCAGGGGGCAGTCTAATTCACCCCTCCACTTT. Its translation: CASSSRGQSNSPLHF. Together with reference TRBV7-9 and TRBJ1-6, the CDR3 gives the full variable domain: DTGVSQNPRHKITKRGQNVTFRCDPISEHNRLYWYRQTLGQGPEFLTYFQNEAQLEKSRLLSDRFSAERPKGSFSTLEIQRTEQGDSAMYLCASSSRGQSNSPLHFGNGTRLTVT.

The chain uses TRBV29-1 and TRBJ1-2; 8 bases are a match to TRBD1. Looked up from germline, CDR1 is SQVTM and CDR2 is ANQGSEA. V was clipped by 6 bases and J by 8 bases; unmatched bases: 5. The CDR3 totals 11 residues. The CDR3 here is CSVGTGYGYTF. The CDR3 bases are TGCAGCGTGGGGACAGGTTACGGCTACACCTTC.

This clonotype appeared many times. The chain has TRBV20-1 and TRBJ1-1; D may be TRBD1 (6 bases). Germline CDR1 reads DFQATT; CDR2 reads SNEGSKA (reference sequence). V lost 4 bases and J lost 3, with 15 bases in between. The length of the CDR3 is 14 residues. This chain's CDR3 is CSAISQGLDTEAFF. CDR3 DNA: TGCAGTGCTATAAGCCAGGGGCTAGACACTGAAGCTTTCTTT.

This sequence joins TRBV7-2 and TRBJ2-4, with 7 nucleotides matching TRBD2. Per germline, CDR1 SGHTA and CDR2 FQGNSA. V trimming: 3 bases; J trimming: 13 bases; junction bases outside the gene matches: 9. The CDR3 runs to 13 residues. The CDR3 spells CASSFRRGVEQYF. The CDR3 DNA follows: TGTGCCAGCAGCTTCCGCCGGGGGGTTGAGCAGTACTTC.

This clonotype was picked up many times. The V call is TRBV6-1, the J call TRBJ2-1, with a possible D match to TRBD2 (5 bases). This CDR3 has 13 amino acids. CDR1 and CDR2 (germline): MNHNS, SASEGT. V lost 5 bases, J lost 7 bases, and 12 bases lay in between. This CDR3 is CASSRGLVNEQFF. The CDR3 DNA follows: TGTGCCAGCAGTAGAGGGCTGGTGAATGAGCAGTTCTTC.

CDR3 protein: CSVEMTGTESYEQYF. The CDR3, as DNA: TGCAGCGTTGAAATGACGGGGACAGAATCCTACGAGCAGTACTTC. The rearrangement joins TRBV29-1 to TRBJ2-7; 7 bases fit TRBD1. Germline V lookup: CDR1 SQVTM, CDR2 ANQGSEA. The CDR3 covers 15 residues. Trimming took 2 bases from V and 1 from J; bases not matched to a gene: 8.

This chain joins TRBV20-1 and TRBJ1-2; D uncertain. Germline assignment: CDR1 DFQATT and CDR2 SNEGSKA (reference sequence). Trimming left V 8 bases short and J 4 bases short, with 20 bases between. The CDR3 loop spans 14 amino acids. The CDR3 nucleotides are TGCAGTACGCCCCCAGCGGGAGGGCGCTATGGCTACACCTTC. It encodes CSTPPAGGRYGYTF.

This clonotype has at least ten counts. The rearrangement uses TRBV10-3 and TRBJ2-7, with D tentatively TRBD1 (5 bases). Per germline, CDR1 ENHRY and CDR2 SYGVKD. V dropped 7 bases and J dropped 3 bases, with 19 bases sitting between them. The CDR3 consists of 15 residues. The CDR3 coding sequence is TGTGCCATCAAGGAACAGGTGCTATCAGACTACGAGCAGTACTTC. Translated: CAIKEQVLSDYEQYF.

This clonotype came up many times. The chain recombines TRBV20-1 with TRBJ1-1; 8 nucleotides match TRBD1. The V and J ends lost 0 bases and 4 bases, in that order; junction bases with no gene match: 19. Germline V gene data show CDR1 as DFQATT and CDR2 as SNEGSKA (reference sequence). This CDR3 is built from 19 residues. CDR3 nucleotide sequence: TGCAGTGCTAGAGAAGGTTGGGCAGGGGGCAGGGGTATAGGCACTGAAGCTTTCTTT. This translates into CSAREGWAGGRGIGTEAFF.

Here the CDR3 reads CASSPGAYGETQYF. CDR3 DNA: TGCGCCAGCAGCCCCGGCGCCTATGGGGAGACCCAGTACTTC. This chain joins TRBV5-1 and TRBJ2-7; the D is unclear. The end of the DNA aligns better with TRBJ2-5, so the J call may be wrong. This CDR3 spans 14 amino acids. The germline gives CDR1 SGHRS, CDR2 YFSETQ.

This clonotype came up many times. V and J are TRBV12-3 or TRBV12-4 and TRBJ1-6; tentatively, D is TRBD1 (5 bases). V was pared by 6 bases and J by 7 bases, with 16 bases between. The CDR3 is made up of 15 amino acids. DNA of the CDR3: TGTGCCAGCAGCTTGGCGGGGGGTAGGAATTCACCCCTCCACTTT. Amino acid sequence: CASSLAGGRNSPLHF.

At least ten counts were recorded for this clonotype. In DNA, the CDR3 is TGTGCCACCAGCAGGGAAGGGGGCCGCTTAAGGGAGACCCAGTACTTC. It encodes CATSREGGRLRETQYF. V gene TRBV15 combines with J gene TRBJ2-5; the match to TRBD1 covers 7 bases. Germline V gene lookup returns CDR1 LNHNV and CDR2 YYDKDF (reference sequence). With 3 bases clipped from V and 5 bases from J, the junction kept 12 bases outside the gene matches. This CDR3 region has 16 residues.

This clonotype was seen only a few times. The chain combines TRBV7-8 with TRBJ2-5, with D hard to call. Trimming cost V 9 bases and J 3 bases, with 11 bases left between them. Germline assignment: CDR1 SGHVS and CDR2 FQNEAQ. The CDR3 is 12 amino acids. This CDR3 reads CASGETEETQYF. CDR3 bases: TGTGCCAGTGGCGAGACCGAAGAGACCCAGTACTTC.